Presented here are 14 T cell receptor beta chains from one specimen sequenced in a study of T cells in Graves' hyperthyroidism and ophthalmopathy. Amplified TCR beta CDR3 regions derived from RNA transcripts. Carried out on the TCR CDR3, a first-round RT-PCR used the HTBI primer set. TCRdb used MiXCR to reprocess the multiplex PCR reads, holding one entry per CDR3 protein. The table includes hundreds of thousands of distinct CDR3 sequences, about 20% detected once. The material sequenced was blood. The receptors stem from a man aged 35-49 years with Graves' ophthalmopathy.

This sequence joins TRBV10-3 and TRBJ2-7, with a weak D call TRBD1 (6 bases). V shed 3 bases and J shed 7 bases, with 13 bases lying between them. CDR3 length: 13 residues. Germline V gives CDR1 ENHRY, CDR2 SYGVKD. DNA of the CDR3: TGTGCCATCAGTGAACAGGGTTTTAGGGAGCAGTACTTC. Its translation is CAISEQGFREQYF.

In its sample, this clonotype was seen many times. J is TRBJ2-1 and V is TRBV27; TRBD1 matches at 8 bases. Germline V CDR1 and CDR2: MNHEY, SMNVEV (reference sequence). The CDR3 consists of 14 residues. V lost 4 bases to trimming and J lost 9 bases; unmatched junction nucleotides: 8. In DNA, the CDR3 is TGTGCCAGCAGTTCTCTCCAGGGGGCGAGTGAGCAGTTCTTC. Protein product: CASSSLQGASEQFF.

This clonotype was counted between two and nine times. The J gene is TRBJ1-1, the V gene TRBV5-1; D is uncertain. The CDR3 has 15 amino acids. Germline V lookup: CDR1 SGHRS, CDR2 YFSETQ. V was shortened by 3 bases and J by 0 bases, with 12 bases between the two germline ends. CDR3 DNA sequence: TGCGCCAGCAGCTCCGGAGCTGGGATGAACACTGAAGCTTTCTTT. Translation gives CASSSGAGMNTEAFF. The full variable domain, with the rest looked up from reference TRBV5-1 and TRBJ1-1, is KAGVTQTPRYLIKTRGQQVTLSCSPISGHRSVSWYQQTPGQGLQFLFEYFSETQRNKGNFPGRFSGRQFSNSRSEMNVSTLELGDSALYLCASSSGAGMNTEAFFGQGTRLTVV.

There are many counts of this clonotype. V usage is TRBV3-1 and J usage is TRBJ1-1; D is undetermined. The germline V gene encodes CDR1 LGHDT and CDR2 YNNKEL (reference sequence). The V and J ends lost 1 base and 6 bases respectively, with 6 bases between them. CDR3 length: 12 amino acids. CDR3 DNA: TGTGCCAGCAGCCAAGTGGGAGCTGAAGCTTTCTTT. Its protein product is CASSQVGAEAFF.

J is TRBJ1-1 and V is TRBV5-1; 10 nucleotides match TRBD1. V lost 4 bases, J lost 1 base, and 25 bases stayed unmatched. The CDR3 covers 22 residues. Germline-derived CDR1 and CDR2 are SGHRS and YFSETQ. The CDR3: CASSPDVGSWTGGPKGNTEAFF. The CDR3 DNA is TGCGCCAGCAGCCCTGACGTTGGATCCTGGACAGGGGGGCCCAAGGGGAACACTGAAGCTTTCTTT.

With regard to this clonotype: This clone may be a read error of a much larger clone one base away. This chain connects TRBV28 to TRBJ2-1, with D tentatively TRBD1 (6 bases). Matching the DNA end better, TRBJ2-7 makes the J call doubtful. Germline CDR1 and CDR2: MDHEN and SYDVKM. The CDR3 has 15 residues. The CDR3 coding sequence is TGTGCCAGCAGTTTACAGGGGAATTTAGGCAATGAGCAGTACTTC. Protein sequence: CASSLQGNLGNEQYF.

A remark on this clonotype: One base away lies a much larger clone, so this may be a sequencing read error. V usage is TRBV6-2 or TRBV6-3 and J usage is TRBJ1-6; possibly TRBD1 for D (6 bases). The CDR3 has 16 residues. Trimming shortened V by 5 bases and J by 8 bases, and 19 bases separated the two germline ends. The V gene's germline CDR1 is MNHEY and CDR2 SVGEGT. CDR3 DNA sequence: TGTGCCAGCAGTCCCACCGGCCAGGGGCCTGATTCACCCCTCCACTTT. It is translated as CASSPTGQGPDSPLHF.

The chain uses TRBV7-2 and TRBJ2-1; 8 bases fit TRBD1. The length of the CDR3 is 15 residues. CDR1 and CDR2 (germline): SGHTA, FQGNSA. The V segment lost 3 bases and the J segment 10 bases; nucleotides outside the gene matches: 11. The CDR3 loop is CASSLSTGVINEQFF. DNA for the CDR3: TGTGCCAGCAGCTTGTCGACAGGGGTTATCAACGAGCAGTTCTTC.

This clonotype has at least ten counts. The chain combines TRBV12-3 or TRBV12-4 with TRBJ1-2, with D hard to call. Trimming shortened V by 4 bases and J by 5 bases, and 11 bases separated the two germline ends. This CDR3 is built from 13 residues. CDR3 amino acids: CASSYKNSYGYTF. The DNA of the CDR3 is TGTGCCAGCAGTTACAAGAATTCATATGGCTACACCTTC.

The table lists this clonotype with many counts. The V gene is TRBV6-2 or TRBV6-3, the J gene TRBJ1-1, with D tentatively TRBD1 (5 bases). V lost 4 bases and J lost 1, with 13 bases in between. This CDR3 contains 15 residues. Germline CDR1 and CDR2: MNHEY and SVGEGT. The CDR3 DNA reads as TGTGCCAGCAGTTCCATGAGACAGTCGAACACTGAAGCTTTCTTT. The encoded protein is CASSSMRQSNTEAFF.

The gene calls are TRBV5-1 and TRBJ1-4; D call uncertain. V was cut by 7 bases and J by 0 bases, with 4 bases left in between. Germline V gene sequence: CDR1 SGHRS, CDR2 YFSETQ. This CDR3 has 12 amino acids. CDR3 amino acids: CASQSTNEKLFF. The CDR3 DNA is TGCGCCAGCCAGTCAACTAATGAAAAACTGTTTTTT.

This clonotype was detected ten times or more. The chain joins TRBV4-1 to TRBJ2-7; the D is unclear. Trimming left V 3 bases short and J 1 base short, with 13 bases between. Germline CDR1 MGHRA, CDR2 YSYEKL. The CDR3 loop spans 15 amino acids. The DNA for the CDR3 is TGCGCCAGCAGCCAGGCCCGGGTCGGATCCTACGAGCAGTACTTC. Encoded protein: CASSQARVGSYEQYF.

Only a few counts were recorded for this clonotype. CDR3 in DNA: TGTGCCAGCAGCGTAGGGGCTAGCGGGATTCCCTCCTACAATGAGCAGTTCTTC. It codes for CASSVGASGIPSYNEQFF. This chain joins TRBV9 and TRBJ2-1; 9 bases are shared with TRBD2. V dropped 0 bases and J dropped 0; count of bases not matched to a gene: 7. The CDR3 totals 18 residues. CDR1 SGDLS and CDR2 YYNGEE come from the germline V gene.

This clonotype was picked up a small number of times. V usage is TRBV20-1 and J usage is TRBJ1-3; TRBD1 aligns across 9 bases. Germline-derived CDR1 and CDR2 are DFQATT and SNEGSKA (reference sequence). The trim removed 6 bases at V and 0 bases at J, leaving 3 bases unmatched. There are 14 residues in the CDR3. CDR3 loop: CSAWTGVSGNTIYF. DNA for the CDR3: TGCAGTGCCTGGACAGGGGTCTCTGGAAACACCATATATTTT.